This is a list of T cell receptor beta chains from one sample in a study of technical replicates of blood from a few donors. The assay was immunoSEQ multiplex PCR, and TCRdb's table has in-frame clones only and misses some. Of around 76,000 clones listed, roughly 98% are singletons. The specimen sequenced was T cells isolated from PBMCs. The receptors stem from a human donor in good health. The CDR3 runs from the conserved cysteine through the conserved F or W. A D gene is named only where the DNA matches it firmly. Only part of the rows carry a size: once, few, many, or a class if the clone is expanded.

>-|TRBJ2-1|TRBV28|-
TGTGCCAGCAGTTTTGCGGGGAGCGATGAGCAGTTCTTC
CASSFAGSDEQFF
>-|TRBJ2-7|TRBV13|-
TGTGCCAGCAGCTTAGGAGTGCAGGCCCACGAGCAGTACTTC
CASSLGVQAHEQYF
>-|TRBJ2-5|TRBV7-9|-
TGTGCCAGCAGCTCTAGTGGCGCCCAGTACTTC
CASSSSGAQYF
>TRBD2|TRBJ2-2|TRBV2|-
TGTGCCAGCAGTGACCTAGCGGGACATAGCGGGGAGCTGTTTTTT
CASSDLAGHSGELFF
>-|TRBJ2-3|TRBV5-1|-
TGCGCCAGCACTGGGGGCGGGAGTTTCGCAGATACGCAGTATTTT
CASTGGGSFADTQYF
>TRBD1|TRBJ1-1|TRBV5-1|-
TGCGCCGAAGGACAGGGGGCCGAAGCTTTCTTT
CAEGQGAEAFF
>-|TRBJ1-4|TRBV4-1|-
TGCGCCAGCAGCCAAGAGGCCAGGGGCGAAAAACTGTTTTTT
CASSQEARGEKLFF
>-|TRBJ1-5|TRBV5-1|-
TGCGCCATCCCACCAGGCCAGCCCCAGCATTTT
CAIPPGQPQHF
>TRBD2|TRBJ2-7|TRBV2|-
TGTGCCAGCACCCTAGCGGGGGAGGGCTACGAGCAGTACTTC
CASTLAGEGYEQYF
>TRBD1|TRBJ1-5|TRBV2|-
TGTGCCAGCAGTGACATTCGACAGGGAAATCAGCCCCAGCATTTT
CASSDIRQGNQPQHF
>TRBD1|TRBJ1-1|TRBV7-6|-
TGTGCCAGCAGCCTAAGACAGGGAGAGGTGAACACTGAAGCTTTCTTT
CASSLRQGEVNTEAFF
>-|TRBJ1-5|TRBV6-5|-
TGTGCCAGCAGTTCCGGTCTCAATCAGCCCCAGCATTTT
CASSSGLNQPQHF
>-|TRBJ2-3|TRBV6-5|-
TGTGCCAGCAGTTACAACCCAGCGGGAGATACGCAGTATTTT
CASSYNPAGDTQYF
>-|TRBJ2-1|TRBV21-1|-
TGTGCCAGCAGCAAAACCCGGGACAGTCCAGTTTACAATGAGCAGTTCTTC
CASSKTRDSPVYNEQFF
>-|TRBJ2-7|TRBV4-1|-
TGCGCCAGCAGCCTTGACAGGACAACCTACGAGCAGTACTTC
CASSLDRTTYEQYF
>-|TRBJ1-1|TRBV7-2|-
TGTGCCAGCAGCTTAGAAACAGGGAACACTGAAGCTTTCTTT
CASSLETGNTEAFF
>TRBD2|TRBJ2-1|TRBV25-1|-
TGTGCCAGCAGTGGCCCGGGACTAGCGGGAGGGCTCCCGTTCTTC
CASSGPGLAGGLPFF
>-|TRBJ1-5|TRBV4-3|-
TGCGCCAGCAGCCCCGGAAGCGCAGCAAGCAATCAGCCCCAGCATTTT
CASSPGSAASNQPQHF
>TRBD2|TRBJ2-7|TRBV27|-
TGTGCCAGCAGTCTAGCGGGAGGCTTCTACGAGCAGTACTTC
CASSLAGGFYEQYF
>TRBD1|TRBJ2-7|TRBV9|-
TGTGCCAGCAGCGTAGCCGGGGACAGGGGTACGTCCTACGAGCAGTACTTC
CASSVAGDRGTSYEQYF
>-|TRBJ1-1|TRBV20-1|-
TGCAGTGCTGCCACAGGGTTCATGGCTTTCTTT
CSAATGFMAFF
>TRBD1|TRBJ2-7|TRBV6-1|-
TGTGCCAGCAGTATTACCGGGGACAGGTACGAGCAGTACTTC
CASSITGDRYEQYF
>-|TRBJ2-7|TRBV6-6|-
TGTGCCAGCAGTTACGGCACACAGACCTACGAGCAGTACTTC
CASSYGTQTYEQYF
>TRBD1|TRBJ2-6|TRBV4-1|-
TGCGCCAGCAGCGAAACAGGGGCCTCTGGGGCCAACGTCCTGACTTTC
CASSETGASGANVLTF
>TRBD1|TRBJ1-1|TRBV6-6|-
TGTGCCAGCAGTACCCCGGACAGGGGGCGGGCTGAAGCTTTCTTT
CASSTPDRGRAEAFF
>-|TRBJ2-3|TRBV6-1|-
TGTGCCAGCAGTGAAGCCCCACCCCGGCTAGCTGTAGATACGCAGTATTTT
CASSEAPPRLAVDTQYF
>TRBD1|TRBJ2-7|TRBV6-5|-
TGTGCCAGCAGAACTAGGACAGGGACCTACGAGCAGTACTTC
CASRTRTGTYEQYF
>TRBD1|TRBJ2-7|TRBV9|-
TGTGCCAGCAGCGTGACAGGGAATTCCTACGAGCAGTACTTC
CASSVTGNSYEQYF
>-|TRBJ1-5|TRBV2|-
TGTGCCAGCAGTGAACTTGGCTCCAGCAATCAGCCCCAGCATTTT
CASSELGSSNQPQHF
>-|TRBJ1-1|TRBV19|-
TGTGCCAGTAGTATAGAGGGGGCTATGAACACTGAAGCTTTCTTT
CASSIEGAMNTEAFF
>-|TRBJ1-5|TRBV28|-
TGTGCCAGCAGACCTATCGACAGGAGTGTGGAGCCCCAGCATTTT
CASRPIDRSVEPQHF
>TRBD2|TRBJ2-1|TRBV6-1|-
TGTGCCAGCAGTAGGACTAGCGCAGACAATGGCCAGTTCTTC
CASSRTSADNGQFF
>-|TRBJ2-1|TRBV25-1|-
TGTGCCAGCAGTGAGACTACTGGACCCAGCGGTGAGCAGTTCTTC
CASSETTGPSGEQFF
>-|TRBJ2-7|TRBV28|-
TGTGCCAGCACCCCCGGGACTTCCTACGAGCAGTACTTC
CASTPGTSYEQYF
>-|TRBJ2-7|TRBV12-2|once
TGTGCAAGTCGCCCTAGGACAGTTGTATACGAGCAGTACTTC
CASRPRTVVYEQYF
>TRBD2|TRBJ2-1|TRBV2|-
TGTGCCAGCAGTATTCTAGCGGGCTCCTACAATGAGCAGTTCTTC
CASSILAGSYNEQFF
>-|TRBJ1-2|TRBV19|-
TGTGCCAGTAGTCAAGAGAACGTGGGCAACTATGGCTACACCTTC
CASSQENVGNYGYTF
>TRBD1|TRBJ1-1|TRBV19|-
TGTGCCAGTAGTAGCGGGACAGGGCATGAAGCTTTCTTT
CASSSGTGHEAFF
>-|TRBJ2-1|TRBV6-1|-
TGTGCCAGCAGCGAGCGGGTCCCCTACAATGAGCAGTTCTTC
CASSERVPYNEQFF
>TRBD1|TRBJ1-5|TRBV5-1|-
TGCGCCAGCAGCTTCGGGACAGGGTATCAGCCCCAGCATTTT
CASSFGTGYQPQHF
>TRBD1|TRBJ2-1|TRBV5-1|-
TGCGCCAGCAGCTCCTCCACCGGGACAGTATACAATGAGCAGTTCTTC
CASSSSTGTVYNEQFF
>-|TRBJ2-1|TRBV30|-
TGTGCCTGGACTCCTCTCAGGGGTGAGCAGTTCTTC
CAWTPLRGEQFF
>TRBD1|TRBJ2-7|TRBV5-6|-
TGTGCCAGCCTTGGTTTGGGGCAGGGGGCTTCCTACGAGCAGTACTTC
CASLGLGQGASYEQYF
>TRBD2|TRBJ2-5|TRBV5-4|-
TGTGCCAGCAGCGGGACTAGCGGGTCACAGACCCAGTACTTC
CASSGTSGSQTQYF
>TRBD2|TRBJ2-5|TRBV30|-
TGTGCCTGGAGTGTAGCGGGGTGGCAAGAGACCCAGTACTTC
CAWSVAGWQETQYF
>TRBD1|TRBJ1-4|TRBV11-3|-
TGTGCCAGCAGCCGGTCGGGACAGGGGAAGGAAAAACTGTTTTTT
CASSRSGQGKEKLFF
>-|TRBJ1-1|TRBV6-5|once
TGTGCCAGCAGTGCAGGGGACATGAACACTGAAGCTTTCTTT
CASSAGDMNTEAFF
>-|TRBJ2-1|TRBV5-1|-
TGCGCCAGCAGCCAGGGCCCCAACAGTGAGCAGTTCTTC
CASSQGPNSEQFF
>-|TRBJ1-2|TRBV6-5|-
TGTGCCAGCACCCAGGGGAGCTATGGCTACACCTTC
CASTQGSYGYTF
>-|TRBJ2-7|TRBV4-2|-
TGTGCCAGCAGCCAAGATATGGGCGCTAGCGCTTACGAGCAGTACTTC
CASSQDMGASAYEQYF
>TRBD1|TRBJ1-1|TRBV7-8|-
TGTGCCAGCAGCTCCCGGGACAGGAACACTGAAGCTTTCTTT
CASSSRDRNTEAFF
>-|TRBJ1-2|TRBV6-5|-
TGTGCCAGCCTGGGCCCCGGAAGGGGCTACACCTTC
CASLGPGRGYTF
>-|TRBJ1-5|TRBV19|-
TGTGCCAGTAGTACCACTTCCCGACGGAGCGGCAGCAATCAGCCCCAGCATTTT
CASSTTSRRSGSNQPQHF
>-|TRBJ2-7|TRBV6-5|-
TGTGCCAGCAGTTACGGGGTGGGAGTTACTTACGAGCAGTACTTC
CASSYGVGVTYEQYF
>-|TRBJ1-4|TRBV9|once
TGTGCCAGCAGCTATGGACAGAGGGCAACTAATGAAAAACTGTTTTTT
CASSYGQRATNEKLFF
>-|TRBJ2-2|TRBV7-9|-
TGTGCCAGCCTAGCAGAAACCGGGGAGCTGTTTTTT
CASLAETGELFF
>-|TRBJ1-3|TRBV4-3|-
TGCGCCAGCAGCCAAGATCGGGGGTGGAGAGACACCATATATTTT
CASSQDRGWRDTIYF
>TRBD1|TRBJ1-5|TRBV5-8|-
TGTGCCAGCGGGCAGGGGGCCCGGCAGCCCCAGCATTTT
CASGQGARQPQHF
>-|TRBJ1-4|TRBV18|-
TGTGCCAGCTCACGATCTGGCGGGGAGGTAAAACTGTTTTTT
CASSRSGGEVKLFF
>-|TRBJ2-1|TRBV4-3|-
TGCGCCAGCAGCCAAGAAAGAGGCTTGGAGCAGTTCTTC
CASSQERGLEQFF